This T cell receptor beta chain was documented in a study of STAT3 mutations in large granular lymphocyte leukemia. Whole-study findings and limits: In T-cell large granular lymphocyte leukemia, about half of patients showed multiple immunodominant subclonotypes. Some patients had dominant TCR clones larger than their STAT3 mutant burden. Clonal expansion was inferred from samples taken at other timepoints.

TCRdb's table, derived via immunoSEQ multiplex PCR, lists solely in-frame clones and lacks some. The profile shows approximately 25,000 clones, about 94% of them singletons. Germline assignment: CDR1 SEHNR and CDR2 FQNEAQ (reference sequence). This CDR3 comprises 13 residues. To note about this clone: No antigen is known for it. The germline gene is not matched at one end of the junction; a read error may be the cause.

This clonotype was sampled from a middle-aged man with T-cell large granular lymphocyte leukemia. Some clones in this sample may be carry-over from other donors' samples. The chain recombines TRBV7-9 with TRBJ2-7, with unresolved D. The material sequenced was peripheral blood mononuclear cells. Here the CDR3 reads CASSLGVNLSPDF. The CDR3 DNA reads TGTGCCAGCAGCTTAGGGGTCAACCTTTCCCCCGACTTC.